This TCR beta chain was identified in a study of T cells in Graves' hyperthyroidism and ophthalmopathy. Background on the study: Peripheral blood specimens were obtained at initial diagnosis, prior to any treatment.

TCR beta CDR3 regions were amplified from RNA transcripts. During a first-round RT-PCR of the TCR CDR3, the HTBI primer set was used. TCRdb processed the multiplex PCR reads anew with MiXCR; each CDR3 protein has one entry. The sample yields fewer than 850,000 distinct CDR3 sequences, approximately 15% seen once. It was considered stable Graves' hyperthyroidism when ophthalmopathy did not progress within 18 months. Study outcomes and limitations: Among clonotypes expanded in thyroid above 0.001, most were also found in blood.

In its sample, this clonotype was seen a few times. The target antigen is unknown. Likely a read error: the CDR3 ends without its conserved phenylalanine or tryptophan. The receptor comes from a man aged 45-60 years with Graves' hyperthyroidism. Sequences were obtained from blood.

CDR3 sequence: CASSLAGENTEAFL. DNA of the CDR3: TGTGCCAGCAGCTTAGCGGGCGAGAACACTGAAGCTTTCCTT. This chain links TRBV7-2 with TRBJ1-1, with D hard to call. CDR3 size: 14 residues. Trimming stripped 0 bases from V and 1 base from J, with 6 bases between. From germline, CDR1 is SGHTA and CDR2 FQGNSA.